Listed here are 24 T cell receptor beta chains from one sample, sequenced in a study of T-cell reconstitution after alpha-beta-depleted transplantation in children. The TCRbeta library was prepared with unique molecular identifiers. TCRdb ran MiXCR on the PCR reads and lists one entry per CDR3 protein. The table has about 120,000 distinct CDR3 sequences, about 23% seen once. The sequencing used PBMCs, mostly from graft donor cells, collected 180 days after TCRalphabeta/CD19-depleted stem cell transplant. The receptors come from a male patient aged 2-15 years who had a stem cell transplant for chronic granulomatous disease, so the T cells may come from the graft donor.

This chain connects TRBV5-1 to TRBJ2-7, with D possibly matching TRBD2 (5 bases). CDR3 size: 16 residues. V was trimmed by 0 bases and J by 2 bases, leaving 15 bases between them. CDR1 and CDR2 (germline): SGHRS, YFSETQ. CDR3 loop: CASSLEVRAVTYEQYF. The CDR3 region has the DNA TGCGCCAGCAGCTTGGAAGTGAGGGCCGTAACCTACGAGCAGTACTTC.

A few counts support this clonotype. The chain has TRBV6-1 and TRBJ2-7; 11 bases are shared with TRBD2. Germline trimming cut 10 bases from V and 7 bases from J; bases unmatched to any gene: 12. The CDR3 spans 14 residues. Germline CDR1 and CDR2: MNHNS and SASEGT. DNA of the CDR3: TGTGCCACCTACGGGACTAGCGGCCTAAGGGAGCAGTACTTC. This encodes CATYGTSGLREQYF.

This clonotype has a count of ten or more. This chain joins TRBV7-6 and TRBJ1-6; 9 bases are a match to TRBD1. There are 15 residues in the CDR3. Unmatched junction bases numbered 4, after V lost 1 base and J lost 9 bases. Germline CDR1 SGHVS, CDR2 FNYEAQ. The CDR3 here is CASSLGQGGGSPLHF. The CDR3 bases are TGTGCCAGCAGCTTAGGACAGGGGGGAGGTTCACCCCTCCACTTT. Using reference TRBV7-6 and TRBJ1-6 for the parts outside the CDR3, the full variable domain is GAGVSQSPRYKVTKRGQDVALRCDPISGHVSLYWYRQALGQGPEFLTYFNYEAQQDKSGLPNDRFSAERPEGSISTLTIQRTEQRDSAMYRCASSLGQGGGSPLHFGNGTRLTVT.

This clonotype was seen many times. The rearrangement uses TRBV6-6 and TRBJ2-1, with 8 bases lining up with TRBD1. CDR1 is MNHNY, CDR2 SVGAGI, per germline (reference sequence). This CDR3 is built from 13 residues. V was clipped by 6 bases and J by 6 bases; unmatched bases: 4. CDR3 nucleotides: TGTGCCAGCAGCGGGACAGGATTCAATGAGCAGTTCTTC. Its translation: CASSGTGFNEQFF.

The rearrangement uses TRBV12-3 or TRBV12-4 and TRBJ1-1; possibly TRBD1 for D (5 bases). The CDR3 covers 17 residues. With 5 bases removed from V and 1 base from J, the gap between germline ends came to 20 bases. The CDR3 sequence is CASSITRDRQGNTEAFF. The CDR3 DNA reads TGTGCCAGCAGTATAACCCGGGACCGTCAGGGGAACACTGAAGCTTTCTTT.

This clonotype was observed once. The chain employs TRBV12-3 or TRBV12-4 and TRBJ1-3; 8 bases map to TRBD1. The CDR3 spans 16 residues. Trimming took 3 bases from V and 2 from J; bases not matched to a gene: 6. The CDR3 region has the DNA TGTGCCAGCAGTTTGGGACAGGTCCGGCCTGGAAACACCATATATTTT. Protein product: CASSLGQVRPGNTIYF.

The rearrangement uses TRBV20-1 and TRBJ2-1; possible D gene TRBD1, 6 bases. V was trimmed by 8 bases and J by 7 bases, leaving 18 bases between them. Germline CDR1 is DFQATT and CDR2 is SNEGSKA (reference sequence). This CDR3 spans 13 amino acids. Written as DNA, the CDR3 is TGCAGTTTTAGGGGGTGGTGGGGTAATGAGCAGTTCTTC. This gives the protein CSFRGWWGNEQFF.

In its sample, this clonotype was seen many times. The chain combines TRBV12-3 or TRBV12-4 with TRBJ2-3; D is possibly TRBD2 (6 bases). Trimming pared 5 bases from V and 0 bases from J, leaving 12 bases between. This CDR3 is 15 amino acids long. CDR3 residues: CASSLQTRSTDTQYF. In DNA form, the CDR3 reads TGTGCCAGCAGTCTTCAGACTAGAAGCACAGATACGCAGTATTTT.

The chain uses TRBV29-1 and TRBJ2-7, with 9 bases aligning to TRBD2. CDR3 size: 15 residues. The V segment lost 2 bases and the J segment 2 bases; nucleotides outside the gene matches: 7. From germline, CDR1 is SQVTM and CDR2 ANQGSEA. The CDR3 coding sequence is TGCAGCGTTGAAATTTTAGCGGGGGCCCCCTACGAGCAGTACTTC. This codes for CSVEILAGAPYEQYF.

The V and J genes are TRBV11-2 and TRBJ2-7, with 7 bases lining up with TRBD1. This CDR3 spans 13 amino acids. Per germline, CDR1 SGHAT and CDR2 FQNNGV. The trim removed 5 bases at V and 2 bases at J, leaving 3 bases unmatched. DNA for the CDR3: TGTGCCAGCAGCAAGACAGGGACCTACGAGCAGTACTTC. Its translation is CASSKTGTYEQYF. The full variable domain, rest sourced from reference TRBV11-2 and TRBJ2-7, is EAGVAQSPRYKIIEKRQSVAFWCNPISGHATLYWYQQILGQGPKLLIQFQNNGVVDDSQLPKDRFSAERLKGVDSTLKIQPAKLEDSAVYLCASSKTGTYEQYFGPGTRLTVT.

The J gene is TRBJ2-7, the V gene TRBV20-1; a weak D match, TRBD2 (6 bases). The CDR3 spans 14 residues. The V and J ends lost 2 bases and 6 bases respectively, with 17 bases between them. The germline V gene encodes CDR1 DFQATT and CDR2 SNEGSKA (reference sequence). In DNA, the CDR3 is TGCAGTGCTAGATCCGGCGGGATTAGGGTCGAGCAGTACTTC. Protein: CSARSGGIRVEQYF.

The genes are TRBV29-1 and TRBJ2-5; D possibly corresponds to TRBD2 (5 bases). The V end lost 6 bases, the J end lost 1 base, and 15 bases lay between the germline ends. Germline values: CDR1 SQVTM, CDR2 ANQGSEA. The CDR3 loop spans 14 amino acids. DNA for the CDR3: TGCAGCGTAATAGAACGGGGTAGCCAAGAGACCCAGTACTTC. This encodes CSVIERGSQETQYF.

The chain employs TRBV20-1 and TRBJ2-3; D unclear. Trimming took 5 bases from V and 0 from J, leaving 9 bases between them. There are 13 residues in the CDR3. Germline V gene lookup returns CDR1 DFQATT and CDR2 SNEGSKA (reference sequence). CDR3 in amino acids: CSAPYLSTDTQYF. DNA of the CDR3: TGCAGTGCTCCCTACCTCAGCACAGATACGCAGTATTTT.

This clonotype came up many times. This chain links TRBV6-5 with TRBJ2-1; TRBD1 aligns across 8 bases. Per the germline V gene, CDR1 is MNHEY and CDR2 is SVGAGI. The CDR3 spans 15 residues. V gave up 6 bases and J gave up 4 bases; unmatched junction bases: 8. The CDR3 nucleotides are TGTGCCAGCAGACAAGGGACAGGCTTGTACAATGAGCAGTTCTTC. This codes for CASRQGTGLYNEQFF.

This clonotype has ten or more counts. This chain joins TRBV5-1 and TRBJ2-7; 7 bases match TRBD1. This CDR3 is built from 15 residues. The germline gives CDR1 SGHRS, CDR2 YFSETQ. Trimming removed 4 bases from V and 4 bases from J; junction bases left unmatched: 11. CDR3 amino acids: CASSPPTGQRYEQYF. CDR3 nucleotide sequence: TGCGCCAGCAGCCCCCCAACGGGACAGAGATACGAGCAGTACTTC.

This clonotype was counted a few times. V usage is TRBV4-2 and J usage is TRBJ2-1; no clear D. The ends were cut back, 3 bases at V and 3 bases at J, with 9 bases in the middle. The CDR3 has 14 residues. CDR1 is LGHNA, CDR2 YNFKEQ, per germline. The CDR3 here is CASSQPENYNEQFF. CDR3 DNA sequence: TGTGCCAGCAGCCAGCCGGAGAACTACAATGAGCAGTTCTTC.

The table lists this clonotype with a few counts. The chain links TRBV28 to TRBJ1-1; D is undetermined. In germline, CDR1 is MDHEN, CDR2 SYDVKM. The CDR3 is 12 amino acids. With 2 bases removed from V and 5 bases from J, the gap between germline ends came to 6 bases. CDR3 DNA: TGTGCCAGCAGTTTAAGGAGGACTGAAGCTTTCTTT. Its translation is CASSLRRTEAFF. The whole variable domain, remainder taken from reference TRBV28 and TRBJ1-1, is DVKVTQSSRYLVKRTGEKVFLECVQDMDHENMFWYRQDPGLGLRLIYFSYDVKMKEKGDIPEGYSVSREKKERFSLILESASTNQTSMYLCASSLRRTEAFFGQGTRLTVV.

J is TRBJ2-1 and V is TRBV7-3, with D possibly being TRBD2 (7 bases). This CDR3 spans 18 amino acids. Trimming pared 5 bases from V and 4 bases from J, leaving 24 bases between. CDR1 SGHTA and CDR2 FQGTGA come from the germline V gene. The CDR3 here is CASSIKGRGYSGYNEQFF. For the CDR3, the DNA is TGTGCCAGCAGCATAAAGGGGAGGGGGTATTCGGGGTACAATGAGCAGTTCTTC.

This clonotype turned up a few times. The rearrangement links TRBV7-2 to TRBJ2-5; 10 bases fit TRBD2. Germline loops: CDR1 SGHTA, CDR2 FQGNSA. The CDR3 consists of 15 residues. The V and J ends lost 2 bases and 0 bases, in that order; junction bases with no gene match: 0. CDR3 coding DNA: TGTGCCAGCAGCTTAACTAGCGGGGACCAAGAGACCCAGTACTTC. Its protein product is CASSLTSGDQETQYF. Filled out from reference TRBV7-2 and TRBJ2-5, the complete variable domain reads GAGVSQSPSNKVTEKGKDVELRCDPISGHTALYWYRQSLGQGLEFLIYFQGNSAPDKSGLPSDRFSAERTGGSVSTLTIQRTQQEDSAVYLCASSLTSGDQETQYFGPGTRLLVL.

The table lists this clonotype with many counts. The V and J genes are TRBV5-1 and TRBJ2-1; maybe TRBD1 (5 bases). CDR1 and CDR2 from the germline V gene are SGHRS and YFSETQ. The CDR3 covers 13 residues. Between the trimmed V and J ends, which lost 3 bases and 7 bases, there was a span of 11 bases. As DNA, the CDR3 is TGCGCCAGCAGCTCAGTACAGGTGAATGAGCAGTTCTTC. Amino acids: CASSSVQVNEQFF.

The rearrangement links TRBV28 to TRBJ2-1; D may be TRBD1 or TRBD2 (5 bases each). The CDR3 is 15 amino acids. V was pared by 3 bases and J by 3 bases, with 12 bases between. Germline values: CDR1 MDHEN, CDR2 SYDVKM. The CDR3 region has the DNA TGTGCCAGCAGTTTGGGGACCGTAAACTACAATGAGCAGTTCTTC. It encodes CASSLGTVNYNEQFF.

This clonotype occurred many times. The chain carries TRBV20-1 and TRBJ2-3; 10 nucleotides agree with TRBD2. Germline loops: CDR1 DFQATT, CDR2 SNEGSKA (reference sequence). The CDR3 consists of 16 residues. The trim removed 3 bases at V and 2 bases at J, leaving 8 bases unmatched. This CDR3 is CSASGRLAGPTDTQYF. The CDR3 nucleotides read TGCAGTGCTAGCGGAAGACTAGCGGGCCCCACAGATACGCAGTATTTT.

In this sample, this clonotype turned up many times. The chain joins TRBV20-1 to TRBJ2-3; D is uncertain. This CDR3 has 12 amino acids. Trimming stripped 4 bases from V and 2 bases from J, with 7 bases between. Germline-derived CDR1 and CDR2 are DFQATT and SNEGSKA (reference sequence). CDR3 DNA sequence: TGCAGTGCTATTACAGACACAGATACGCAGTATTTT. Translated: CSAITDTDTQYF.

This clonotype has only a few counts. The chain combines TRBV12-3 or TRBV12-4 with TRBJ2-3; TRBD2 aligns across 12 bases. The CDR3 totals 16 residues. V was clipped by 5 bases and J by 2 bases; unmatched bases: 5. CDR3 sequence reads: CASSPRTSGITDTQYF. As DNA, the CDR3 is TGTGCCAGCAGTCCTAGGACTAGCGGGATCACAGATACGCAGTATTTT.